The entry that follows covers one TCR beta chain sequence. TCRbeta libraries were built with three rounds of nested PCR, modified from ARM-PCR. MiXCR was run by TCRdb on the multiplex PCR reads, yielding one entry per CDR3 protein. The data contain 90,000 to 110,000 distinct CDR3 sequences, approximately 71% of them singletons. The data were obtained in a study of tumor and adjacent non-tumor tissue in lung cancer. No cell sorting was done before RNA was extracted from the tissue. CDR1 and CDR2 from the germline V gene are MDHEN and SYDVKM. CDR3 size: 15 residues. Trimming shortened V by 4 bases and J by 0 bases, and 7 bases separated the two germline ends.

Source material: lung tumor tissue. This receptor was taken from a woman aged 60-75 years with non-small cell lung cancer. The genes are TRBV28 and TRBJ2-6; weak D call: TRBD1 (6 bases). The CDR3, as DNA: TGTGCCAGCAGTTGGACAGTCTCTGGGGCCAACGTCCTGACTTTC. The encoded protein is CASSWTVSGANVLTF. The variable domain in full, completed from reference TRBV28 and TRBJ2-6, reads DVKVTQSSRYLVKRTGEKVFLECVQDMDHENMFWYRQDPGLGLRLIYFSYDVKMKEKGDIPEGYSVSREKKERFSLILESASTNQTSMYLCASSWTVSGANVLTFGAGSRLTVL.